The 30 T cell receptor beta chains below come from one sample, sequenced in a study of molecular identifiers for immune sequencing clone quantification. TCRdb called the PCR reads again in MiXCR, with one record for every CDR3 protein. The profile shows some 580,000 distinct CDR3 sequences, around 25% of them singletons. Sequences were obtained from naive CD8+ T cells from blood, with Jurkat cell RNA spiked in. Documented subset: FACS-sorted CD8+CD4-CCR7+CD45RA+ naive T cells. These receptors were taken from a human donor in good health. Some libraries in this study had Jurkat cell RNA spiked in.

This clonotype was counted many times. The chain uses TRBV7-7 and TRBJ2-1, with 9 bases identical to TRBD2. This CDR3 contains 19 residues. Germline trimming cut 5 bases from V and 6 bases from J; bases unmatched to any gene: 20. Germline V gene sequence: CDR1 SSHAT, CDR2 FNYEAQ (reference sequence). The CDR3 sequence is CASSPAAPAGGLEVNEQFF. For the CDR3, the DNA is TGTGCCAGCAGCCCCGCCGCTCCAGCGGGGGGTCTGGAGGTCAATGAGCAGTTCTTC.

This clonotype was observed a single time. This may stem from a read error, because a much larger clone lies one nucleotide away. The chain couples TRBV30 to TRBJ1-2; 7 bases line up with TRBD1. This CDR3 is 14 amino acids long. CDR1 is GTSNPN and CDR2 is SVGIG in the germline V gene (reference sequence). V was clipped by 3 bases and J by 8 bases; unmatched bases: 12. CDR3 sequence: CAWSTGTVTGGYTF. The CDR3 DNA follows: TGTGCCTGGAGCACCGGGACAGTCACTGGAGGCTACACCTTC.

With respect to this clonotype: A much larger clone differs by one base, so this may be a read error. This chain connects TRBV28 to TRBJ2-7; 8 bases fit TRBD2. The trim removed 8 bases at V and 5 bases at J, leaving 14 bases unmatched. This CDR3 is built from 15 residues. CDR1 and CDR2 from the germline V gene are MDHEN and SYDVKM. The CDR3 DNA follows: TGTGCCAGCCGCTTGTCCCTAGCGGGTGTGGACGAGCAGTACTTC. Encoded protein: CASRLSLAGVDEQYF.

The chain uses TRBV28 and TRBJ2-1; D is undetermined. Germline values: CDR1 MDHEN, CDR2 SYDVKM. The germline V and J ends were trimmed by 10 bases and 2 bases, with 12 bases remaining between them. The CDR3 runs 13 residues. The CDR3 region is CATSPGPYNEQFF. The CDR3 nucleotides read TGTGCCACCTCTCCAGGCCCCTACAATGAGCAGTTCTTC.

The V and J genes are TRBV19 and TRBJ2-3; the D is unclear. The CDR3 runs 15 residues. The V gene lost 5 bases and the J gene lost 5 bases, with 17 bases spanning the gap. From germline, CDR1 is LNHDA and CDR2 SQIVND (reference sequence). The CDR3 DNA follows: TGTGCCAGTAGTTCTTGGTCAACCTTTGGAGATACGCAGTATTTT. Translated: CASSSWSTFGDTQYF. Filled out from reference TRBV19 and TRBJ2-3, the complete variable domain reads DGGITQSPKYLFRKEGQNVTLSCEQNLNHDAMYWYRQDPGQGLRLIYYSQIVNDFQKGDIAEGYSVSREKKESFPLTVTSAQKNPTAFYLCASSSWSTFGDTQYFGPGTRLTVL.

This clonotype was recorded at least ten times. The rearrangement links TRBV6-2 or TRBV6-3 to TRBJ2-3, with D unresolved. The CDR3 consists of 14 residues. Looked up from germline, CDR1 is MNHEY and CDR2 is SVGEGT. The germline V and J ends were trimmed by 4 bases and 0 bases, with 8 bases remaining between them. The CDR3, as DNA: TGTGCCAGCAGTTCCTCTATGAGCACAGATACGCAGTATTTT. Its translation is CASSSSMSTDTQYF.

The chain couples TRBV9 to TRBJ2-1; the D is unclear. In germline, CDR1 is SGDLS, CDR2 YYNGEE. Trimming cost V 4 bases and J 3 bases, with 11 bases left between them. This CDR3 has 14 residues. The CDR3 nucleotides are TGTGCCAGCAGCCCGAAGCCGTACTACAATGAGCAGTTCTTC. This sequence encodes CASSPKPYYNEQFF.

The chain couples TRBV19 to TRBJ2-7; maybe TRBD1 (6 bases). The CDR3 has 14 residues. Per germline, CDR1 LNHDA and CDR2 SQIVND (reference sequence). V lost 5 bases to trimming and J lost 2 bases, with 13 bases between them. The CDR3 DNA follows: TGTGCCAGTAGTCCCGGGACAAGGCCCTACGAGCAGTACTTC. Protein sequence: CASSPGTRPYEQYF. Full variable domain (remainder filled in from reference TRBV19 and TRBJ2-7): DGGITQSPKYLFRKEGQNVTLSCEQNLNHDAMYWYRQDPGQGLRLIYYSQIVNDFQKGDIAEGYSVSREKKESFPLTVTSAQKNPTAFYLCASSPGTRPYEQYFGPGTRLTVT.

Many counts were recorded for this clonotype. The rearrangement uses TRBV5-6 and TRBJ2-7; a weak D match, TRBD2 (5 bases). Germline V gene lookup returns CDR1 SGHDT and CDR2 YYEEEE. The CDR3 loop spans 13 amino acids. The V gene lost 4 bases and the J gene lost 2 bases, with 10 bases spanning the gap. The CDR3 nucleotides read TGTGCCAGCAGCCTACCCGGGACCTACGAGCAGTACTTC. Its translation: CASSLPGTYEQYF.

This clonotype was detected many times. This chain uses TRBV9 with TRBJ1-5; D is uncertain. Germline CDR1 is SGDLS and CDR2 is YYNGEE. The CDR3 spans 14 residues. Deletions cut 4 bases from V and 5 bases from J, with 13 bases between. CDR3 loop: CASSPEREDQPQHF. The CDR3 DNA follows: TGTGCCAGCAGCCCCGAGAGGGAAGATCAGCCCCAGCATTTT.

The chain links TRBV30 to TRBJ2-7; 7 bases align to TRBD1. J gave up 2 bases and V 2 bases, and 9 bases lay outside the gene matches. There are 15 residues in the CDR3. CDR1 GTSNPN and CDR2 SVGIG come from the germline V gene (reference sequence). The CDR3 loop reads CAWSPSLQGAYEQYF. The CDR3 DNA follows: TGTGCCTGGAGTCCTTCCCTGCAGGGGGCCTACGAGCAGTACTTC.

This sequence joins TRBV4-1 and TRBJ2-7, with 11 bases that match TRBD2. Germline V CDR1 and CDR2: MGHRA, YSYEKL. This CDR3 has 15 residues. V was clipped by 1 base and J by 6 bases; unmatched bases: 5. In DNA, the CDR3 is TGCGCCAGCAGCCAAGGGGTAGCGGGAGGGTCCGAGCAGTACTTC. Translating it yields CASSQGVAGGSEQYF.

On this clonotype: The missing conserved phenylalanine or tryptophan at the end of this CDR3 makes a read error likely. This CDR3 is CASSQGKQRNTEAFL. The CDR3 coding sequence is TGTGCCAGCAGCCAAGGAAAACAACGTAACACTGAGGCTTTCCTT. The V call is TRBV3-1, the J call TRBJ1-1; no reliable D call. The length of the CDR3 is 15 residues. Germline V gene lookup returns CDR1 LGHDT and CDR2 YNNKEL (reference sequence).

This clonotype was observed many times. The rearrangement uses TRBV6-6 and TRBJ2-3; 9 positions match TRBD2. The germline gives CDR1 MNHNY, CDR2 SVGAGI (reference sequence). The CDR3 runs to 16 residues. The V segment lost 2 bases and the J segment 0 bases; nucleotides outside the gene matches: 3. The CDR3 is CASSYGAGGSTDTQYF. CDR3 sequence (DNA): TGTGCCAGCAGTTACGGCGCGGGGGGGAGCACAGATACGCAGTATTTT.

CDR3 in DNA: TGCAGTGCCACGGACAGGGGTCCAGATACGCAGTATTTT. Translation: CSATDRGPDTQYF. This sequence joins TRBV20-1 and TRBJ2-3; 9 nucleotides match TRBD1. There are 13 residues in the CDR3. The germline gives CDR1 DFQATT, CDR2 SNEGSKA (reference sequence). Trimming at V came to 6 bases and at J to 4 bases, leaving 5 bases not matched to a gene.

This clonotype showed up just a few times. The chain carries TRBV27 and TRBJ2-7; a weak D match, TRBD1 (6 bases). Germline CDR1 and CDR2: MNHEY and SMNVEV (reference sequence). V was trimmed by 5 bases and J by 4 bases, leaving 21 bases between them. The CDR3 spans 16 residues. CDR3 nucleotide sequence: TGTGCCAGCAGTCCAGGGACGGTACAGGGTTTTTACGAGCAGTACTTC. Encoded protein: CASSPGTVQGFYEQYF.

This clonotype has only a few counts. The gene calls are TRBV7-9 and TRBJ2-7, with a weak D call TRBD2 (7 bases). V lost 7 bases and J lost 5, with 15 bases in between. CDR1 and CDR2 from the germline V gene are SEHNR and FQNEAQ (reference sequence). CDR3 size: 13 residues. The CDR3: CASTGRGADEQYF. In DNA form, the CDR3 reads TGTGCCAGCACCGGCCGGGGGGCCGACGAGCAGTACTTC.

This clonotype came up a few times. This chain connects TRBV7-9 to TRBJ1-2, with TRBD1 matching 8 bases. The germline gives CDR1 SEHNR, CDR2 FQNEAQ (reference sequence). The CDR3 contains 14 residues. With 5 bases clipped from V and 6 bases from J, the junction kept 8 bases outside the gene matches. The CDR3 loop reads CASSPTDREDGYTF. CDR3 DNA: TGTGCCAGCAGCCCGACGGACAGGGAGGATGGCTACACCTTC. Based on the CDR3 plus reference TRBV7-9 and TRBJ1-2, the full variable domain is DTGVSQNPRHKITKRGQNVTFRCDPISEHNRLYWYRQTLGQGPEFLTYFQNEAQLEKSRLLSDRFSAERPKGSFSTLEIQRTEQGDSAMYLCASSPTDREDGYTFGSGTRLTVV.

This clonotype was picked up a small number of times. The V call is TRBV6-2 or TRBV6-3, the J call TRBJ2-3; 8 bases are a match to TRBD2. Germline assignment: CDR1 MNHEY and CDR2 SVGEGT. The CDR3 length is 16 residues. Unmatched junction bases numbered 3, after V lost 1 base and J lost 0 bases. The CDR3 loop reads CASSYLSGRSTDTQYF. The CDR3 nucleotides read TGTGCCAGCAGTTACTTGAGCGGGAGAAGCACAGATACGCAGTATTTT.

This clonotype showed up many times. The V and J genes are TRBV7-6 and TRBJ1-5; 7 nucleotides agree with TRBD1. V lost 5 bases to trimming and J lost 6 bases; unmatched junction nucleotides: 7. CDR1 and CDR2 from the germline V gene are SGHVS and FNYEAQ. This CDR3 region has 14 residues. CDR3 DNA: TGTGCCAGCAGCGAAGAGACAGGGTTTCAGCCCCAGCATTTT. This encodes CASSEETGFQPQHF.

This clonotype occurred many times. The rearrangement joins TRBV29-1 to TRBJ2-7; either TRBD1 or TRBD2 may supply D (5 bases each). CDR1 is SQVTM and CDR2 is ANQGSEA in the germline V gene. The CDR3 spans 13 residues. The V end lost 4 bases, the J end lost 4 bases, and 14 bases lay between the germline ends. The CDR3 spells CSVVLGRKYEQYF. The CDR3 DNA reads as TGCAGCGTTGTCCTGGGACGGAAGTACGAGCAGTACTTC.

This clonotype was recorded many times. The junction shows a germline mismatch at one end, possibly a read error. The chain combines TRBV7-9 with TRBJ2-1; no firm D call. CDR1 is SEHNR, CDR2 FQNEAQ, per germline (reference sequence). The CDR3 is 12 residues long. The CDR3 DNA reads as TGCGCCAGCAGCCGAGATTACAATGAGCAGTTCTTC. This translates into CASSRDYNEQFF.

This clonotype has a handful of counts. V and J are TRBV11-1 and TRBJ2-1, with 10 bases that match TRBD2. The V gene end was trimmed by 5 bases and the J gene end by 12 bases; junction bases not matched to a gene: 7. This CDR3 contains 13 residues. CDR1 is SGHAT, CDR2 FQDESV, per germline (reference sequence). In DNA form, the CDR3 reads TGTGCCAGCAGCACAACTAGCGGGATCGTGCAGTTCTTC. It is translated as CASSTTSGIVQFF.

The chain uses TRBV6-2 or TRBV6-3 and TRBJ1-5; possibly TRBD1 for D (5 bases). The CDR3 length is 15 residues. Germline V gives CDR1 MNHEY, CDR2 SVGEGT. The V end was cut by 0 bases, the J end by 5 bases, with 11 bases between. CDR3 amino acids: CASSYSGASHQPQHF. CDR3 bases: TGTGCCAGCAGTTACTCCGGGGCATCGCATCAGCCCCAGCATTTT.

This clonotype has a count of ten or more. The chain is built from TRBV12-3 or TRBV12-4 and TRBJ1-5; TRBD1 matches 9 bases. With V trimmed by 5 bases and J by 5 bases, 4 bases remained unmatched. This CDR3 is 14 amino acids long. For the CDR3, the DNA is TGTGCCAGCAGTAAGGACAGGGGTTATCAGCCCCAGCATTTT. Translation: CASSKDRGYQPQHF.

In its sample, this clonotype was seen many times. The chain's CDR3 is CASTADAAEAFF. Written as DNA, the CDR3 is TGTGCCAGCACCGCGGACGCCGCTGAAGCTTTCTTT. V usage is TRBV12-3 or TRBV12-4 and J usage is TRBJ1-1; D remains ambiguous. The V and J ends lost 7 bases and 6 bases respectively, with 12 bases between them. CDR3 size: 12 residues.

Of note for this clonotype: Just one base apart from a much larger clone, this may be a read error. The V gene is TRBV15, the J gene TRBJ1-5, with 9 bases lining up with TRBD1. Germline assignment: CDR1 LNHNV and CDR2 YYDKDF (reference sequence). The CDR3 extends over 15 amino acids. The CDR3 sequence is CATSTKDRGNRPQHF. For the CDR3, the DNA is TGTGCCACCAGCACTAAAGACAGGGGGAATCGGCCCCAGCATTTT.

Note on this clonotype: Likely a read error: the CDR3 ends without its conserved phenylalanine or tryptophan. The chain carries TRBV12-3 or TRBV12-4 and TRBJ1-1, with a possible D match to TRBD1 (5 bases). V gave up 5 bases and J gave up 0 bases, with 16 bases separating them. The CDR3 is 16 residues long. Written as DNA, the CDR3 is TGTGCCAGCAGTCTCGGGGCAAACCCCATGAACACTGAAGCTTTCCTT. Translating it yields CASSLGANPMNTEAFL.

Concerning this clonotype: Being one base from a much bigger clone, this may be a read error. The chain recombines TRBV7-6 with TRBJ2-7, with 8 bases lining up with TRBD1. Germline CDR1 reads SGHVS; CDR2 reads FNYEAQ. CDR3 length: 14 residues. J lost 5 bases, V lost 5 bases, and 8 bases had no gene match. CDR3 bases: TGTGCCAGCAGCGTAGACAGGGGACGGCACGAGCAGTACTTC. It translates to CASSVDRGRHEQYF.

This clonotype was picked up many times. The gene calls are TRBV4-1 and TRBJ2-7; D not certain. The CDR3 spans 15 residues. The V gene lost 0 bases and the J gene lost 6 bases, with 15 bases spanning the gap. Germline values: CDR1 MGHRA, CDR2 YSYEKL. The CDR3 DNA reads TGCGCCAGCAGCCAAGAAGGTCTGGGTAGAGGCGAGCAGTACTTC. Protein: CASSQEGLGRGEQYF.